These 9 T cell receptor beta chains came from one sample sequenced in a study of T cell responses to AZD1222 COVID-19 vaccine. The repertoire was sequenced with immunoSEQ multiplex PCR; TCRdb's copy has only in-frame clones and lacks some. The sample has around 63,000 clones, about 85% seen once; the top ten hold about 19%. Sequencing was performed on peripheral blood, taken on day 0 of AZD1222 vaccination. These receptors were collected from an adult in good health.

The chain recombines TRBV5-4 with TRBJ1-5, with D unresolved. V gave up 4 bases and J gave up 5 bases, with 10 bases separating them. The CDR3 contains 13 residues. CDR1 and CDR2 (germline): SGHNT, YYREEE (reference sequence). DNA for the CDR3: TGTGCCAGCAGCGAGAAGGGTGATCAGCCCCAGCATTTT. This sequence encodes CASSEKGDQPQHF.

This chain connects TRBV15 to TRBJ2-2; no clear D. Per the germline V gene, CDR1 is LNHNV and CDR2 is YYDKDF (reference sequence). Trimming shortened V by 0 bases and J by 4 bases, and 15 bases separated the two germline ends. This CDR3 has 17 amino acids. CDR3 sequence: CATSRDKGFSSTGELFF. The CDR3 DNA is TGTGCCACCAGCAGAGATAAGGGATTTTCTTCCACCGGGGAGCTGTTTTTT.

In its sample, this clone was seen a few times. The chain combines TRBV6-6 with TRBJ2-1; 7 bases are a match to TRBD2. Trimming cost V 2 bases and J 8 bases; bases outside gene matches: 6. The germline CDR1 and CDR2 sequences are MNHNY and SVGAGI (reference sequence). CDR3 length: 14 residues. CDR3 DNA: TGTGCCAGCAGTTACGACGGGGGGAAGGATGAGCAGTTCTTC. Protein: CASSYDGGKDEQFF.

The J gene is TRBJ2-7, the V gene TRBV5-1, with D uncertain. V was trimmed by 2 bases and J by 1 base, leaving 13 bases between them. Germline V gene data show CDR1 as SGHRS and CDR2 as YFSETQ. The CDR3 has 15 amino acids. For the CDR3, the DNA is TGCGCCAGCAGCTTAGGGCCTGGGTTTTCCTACGAGCAGTACTTC. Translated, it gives CASSLGPGFSYEQYF.

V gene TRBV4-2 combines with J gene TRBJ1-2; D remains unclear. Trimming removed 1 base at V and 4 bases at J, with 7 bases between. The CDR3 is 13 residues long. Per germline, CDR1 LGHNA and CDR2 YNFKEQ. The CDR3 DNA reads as TGTGCCAGCAGCCAAGGATTCTCCTATGGCTACACCTTC. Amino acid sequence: CASSQGFSYGYTF.

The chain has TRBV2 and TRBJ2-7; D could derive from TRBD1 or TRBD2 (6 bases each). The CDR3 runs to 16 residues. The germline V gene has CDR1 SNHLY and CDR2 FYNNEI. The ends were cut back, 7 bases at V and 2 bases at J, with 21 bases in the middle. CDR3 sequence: CASKRKGGSLTYEQYF. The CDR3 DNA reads TGTGCCAGCAAGCGGAAGGGGGGCAGTCTAACCTACGAGCAGTACTTC.

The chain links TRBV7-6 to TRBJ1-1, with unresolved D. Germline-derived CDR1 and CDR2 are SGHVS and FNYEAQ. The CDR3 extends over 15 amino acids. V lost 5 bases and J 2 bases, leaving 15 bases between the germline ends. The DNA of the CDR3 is TGTGCCAGCAGCAGGAGCCGGAGTACCAACACTGAAGCTTTCTTT. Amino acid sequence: CASSRSRSTNTEAFF.

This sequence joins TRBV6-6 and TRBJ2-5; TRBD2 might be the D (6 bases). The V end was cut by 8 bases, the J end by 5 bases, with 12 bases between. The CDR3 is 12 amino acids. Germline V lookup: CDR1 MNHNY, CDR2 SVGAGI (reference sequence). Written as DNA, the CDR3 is TGTGCCAGCCAGCTACGGGGGGAGACCCAGTACTTC. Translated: CASQLRGETQYF.

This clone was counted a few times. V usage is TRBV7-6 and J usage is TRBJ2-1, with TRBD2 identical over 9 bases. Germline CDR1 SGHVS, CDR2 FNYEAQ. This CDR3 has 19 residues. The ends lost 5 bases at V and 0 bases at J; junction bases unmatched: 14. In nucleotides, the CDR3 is TGTGCCAGCAGCCAGAAATGGCGGGGGGGCCGGGGCTCCTACAATGAGCAGTTCTTC. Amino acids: CASSQKWRGGRGSYNEQFF.